This T cell receptor beta chain was captured by sequencing in a study of blood T cell repertoires in COVID-19. Assay: immunoSEQ multiplex PCR; the TCRdb copy retains only in-frame clones and omits some. Of some 120,000 clones listed, 90% are singletons. In germline, CDR1 is SGHRS, CDR2 YFSETQ. CDR3 length: 14 residues. V was trimmed by 5 bases and J by 5 bases, leaving 17 bases between them. The sequence was obtained from a human donor with active COVID-19. The donor label of this sample is uncertain. The chain links TRBV5-1 to TRBJ2-7; D possibly corresponds to TRBD1 (5 bases). The sample was peripheral blood. The CDR3 DNA is TGCGCCAGCAGTTTAGGACACTCCGCACACGAGCAGTACTTC. Its protein is CASSLGHSAHEQYF.